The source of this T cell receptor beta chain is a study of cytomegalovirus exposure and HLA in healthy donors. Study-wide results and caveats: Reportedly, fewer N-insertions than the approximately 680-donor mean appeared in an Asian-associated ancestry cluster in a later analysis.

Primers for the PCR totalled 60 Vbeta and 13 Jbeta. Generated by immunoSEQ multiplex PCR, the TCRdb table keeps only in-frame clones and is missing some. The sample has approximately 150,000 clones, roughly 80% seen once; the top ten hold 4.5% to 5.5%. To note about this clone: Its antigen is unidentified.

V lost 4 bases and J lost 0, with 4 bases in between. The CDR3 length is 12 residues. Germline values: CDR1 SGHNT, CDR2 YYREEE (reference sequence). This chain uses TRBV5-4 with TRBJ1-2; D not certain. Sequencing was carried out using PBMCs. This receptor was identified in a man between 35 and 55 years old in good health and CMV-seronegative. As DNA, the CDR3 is TGTGCCAGCAGCACTACTAACTATGGCTACACCTTC. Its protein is CASSTTNYGYTF.